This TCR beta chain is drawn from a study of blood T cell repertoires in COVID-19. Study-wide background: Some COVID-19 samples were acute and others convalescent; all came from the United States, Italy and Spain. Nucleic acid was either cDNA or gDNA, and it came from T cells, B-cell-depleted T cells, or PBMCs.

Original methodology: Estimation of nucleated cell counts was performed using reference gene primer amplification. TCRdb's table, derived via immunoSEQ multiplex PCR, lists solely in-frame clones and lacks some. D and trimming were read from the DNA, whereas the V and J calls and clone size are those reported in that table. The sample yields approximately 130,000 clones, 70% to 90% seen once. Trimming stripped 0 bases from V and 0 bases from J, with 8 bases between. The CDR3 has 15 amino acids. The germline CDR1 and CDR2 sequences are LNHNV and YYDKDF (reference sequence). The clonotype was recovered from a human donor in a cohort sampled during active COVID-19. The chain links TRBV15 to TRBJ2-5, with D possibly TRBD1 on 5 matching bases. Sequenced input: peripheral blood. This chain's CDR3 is CATSRESGYQETQYF. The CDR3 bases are TGTGCCACCAGCAGAGAATCAGGGTACCAAGAGACCCAGTACTTC.